A single sample gave rise to the 8 T cell receptor beta chains below, sequenced in a study of shared clonotypes between healthy human individuals. Libraries were prepared by immunoSEQ multiplex PCR; TCRdb keeps only in-frame clonotypes and omits some of them. Counted here are about 500,000 clones, approximately 77% occurring once; the ten biggest clones make up around 11%. Input material: PBMCs. Receptors were obtained from a woman aged 40 to 55 in good health. Some clones in this sample may be carry-over from other donors' samples.

On this clone: Germline is not matched at one junction end, which may reflect a read error. The sample contains more than one DNA sequence encoding this CDR3. The V call is TRBV5-1, the J call TRBJ2-5; D uncertain. This CDR3 spans 14 amino acids. Germline CDR1 reads SGHRS; CDR2 reads YFSETQ. The CDR3 protein is CASSPRTVSETQYF. Written as DNA, the CDR3 is TGCGCCAGCAGCCCCCGGACGGTTTCTGAGACTCAGTACTTC.

CDR3 in amino acids: CASSLGITGATHTEAFF. CDR3 nucleotides: TGCGCCAGCAGCTTGGGGATAACAGGGGCTACCCACACTGAAGCTTTCTTT. The chain couples TRBV5-1 to TRBJ1-1; the match to TRBD1 covers 7 bases. The germline CDR1 and CDR2 sequences are SGHRS and YFSETQ. This CDR3 contains 17 residues. V shed 0 bases, J shed 3 bases, and the junction held 11 bases outside the gene matches.

The chain is built from TRBV5-1 and TRBJ2-2; D ambiguous. Germline CDR1 and CDR2: SGHRS and YFSETQ. Trimming removed 4 bases from V and 6 bases from J, with 7 bases in between. The CDR3 length is 12 residues. CDR3 bases: TGCGCCAGCAGCAAAACCGCCGGGGAGCTGTTTTTT. This gives the protein CASSKTAGELFF.

The chain employs TRBV28 and TRBJ1-2; D unresolved. Germline V CDR1 and CDR2: MDHEN, SYDVKM. Trimming took 11 bases from V and 5 from J, leaving 12 bases between them. The CDR3 loop spans 11 amino acids. CDR3 nucleotides: TGTGCCCACCGCGCGAGGTATGGCTACACCTTC. Translation gives CAHRARYGYTF.

This clone was seen many times. Other DNA sequences in the same sample also yield this CDR3. The genes are TRBV7-9 and TRBJ1-3; a possible D gene is TRBD1 (6 bases). This CDR3 comprises 13 residues. The V gene's germline CDR1 is SEHNR and CDR2 FQNEAQ (reference sequence). V lost 8 bases to trimming and J lost 3 bases, with 11 bases between them. The DNA for the CDR3 is TGTGCCAGCTACGGGACATTTGGAAACACCATATATTTT. Translating it yields CASYGTFGNTIYF.

With regard to this clone: This sample includes further DNA sequences coding for the same CDR3. The CDR3 nucleotides are TGTGCCAGCAGTCTTCTTAATCAGCCCCAGCATTTT. Residues: CASSLLNQPQHF. The chain links TRBV28 to TRBJ1-5; D is unclear. The V gene lost 5 bases and the J gene lost 4 bases, with 6 bases spanning the gap. Germline values: CDR1 MDHEN, CDR2 SYDVKM. The CDR3 sequence is 12 residues long.

This clone was counted ten times or more. The rearrangement uses TRBV6-5 and TRBJ2-7; perhaps TRBD1 as D (6 bases). The CDR3 sequence is 16 residues long. V lost 2 bases to trimming and J lost 3 bases, with 17 bases between them. CDR1 is MNHEY, CDR2 SVGAGI, per germline. The CDR3 bases are TGTGCCAGCAGTTACCGCACAGGGCCCCTCCGCTACGAGCAGTACTTC. Protein sequence: CASSYRTGPLRYEQYF.

This clone was counted many times. V is TRBV4-2 and J is TRBJ2-3; possibly TRBD2 for D (5 bases). The V and J ends lost 1 base and 1 base respectively, with 15 bases between them. In germline, CDR1 is LGHNA, CDR2 YNFKEQ. There are 17 residues in the CDR3. CDR3: CASSQVDSAGGTDTQYF. As DNA, the CDR3 is TGTGCCAGCAGCCAAGTGGACTCAGCCGGGGGCACAGATACGCAGTATTTT.